The present TCR beta chain was sequenced within a study of blood T cell repertoires in COVID-19. In the original workflow: Using reference gene primer amplification, nucleated cell counts were estimated. Generated by immunoSEQ multiplex PCR, the TCRdb table keeps only in-frame clones and is missing some. V and J calls and clone size are given by that table; D and trimming were obtained from the DNA. The data contain 97,000 or so clones, around 84% of them singletons. There are 16 residues in the CDR3. Trimming cost V 5 bases and J 1 base; bases outside gene matches: 6. Germline V gene sequence: CDR1 SSHAT, CDR2 FNYEAQ (reference sequence).

Sequenced material: peripheral blood. The rearrangement uses TRBV7-7 and TRBJ2-3; 10 bases map to TRBD2. This TCR was recovered from a middle-aged man with active or convalescent COVID-19. The CDR3 loop is CASSPLGTSGTDTQYF. The CDR3 DNA follows: TGTGCCAGCAGCCCGCTTGGGACTAGCGGCACAGATACGCAGTATTTT.